The present TCR beta chain was sequenced within a study of shared clonotypes between healthy human individuals. Assay: immunoSEQ multiplex PCR; the TCRdb copy retains only in-frame clones and omits some. The table records about 490,000 clones, about 79% of them present only once. Germline V gene sequence: CDR1 SQVTM, CDR2 ANQGSEA. J was trimmed by 6 bases and V by 1 base; bases with no gene match: 4. The CDR3 contains 14 residues. The gene calls are TRBV29-1 and TRBJ2-2; 8 bases are a match to TRBD2. Input material: PBMCs. This clonotype originated in a middle-aged woman in good health. Some clones in this sample may be carry-over from other donors' samples. The CDR3 nucleotides read TGCAGCGTTGAAGGACTAGCGAGGTCCGGGGAGCTGTTTTTT. Its protein product is CSVEGLARSGELFF.